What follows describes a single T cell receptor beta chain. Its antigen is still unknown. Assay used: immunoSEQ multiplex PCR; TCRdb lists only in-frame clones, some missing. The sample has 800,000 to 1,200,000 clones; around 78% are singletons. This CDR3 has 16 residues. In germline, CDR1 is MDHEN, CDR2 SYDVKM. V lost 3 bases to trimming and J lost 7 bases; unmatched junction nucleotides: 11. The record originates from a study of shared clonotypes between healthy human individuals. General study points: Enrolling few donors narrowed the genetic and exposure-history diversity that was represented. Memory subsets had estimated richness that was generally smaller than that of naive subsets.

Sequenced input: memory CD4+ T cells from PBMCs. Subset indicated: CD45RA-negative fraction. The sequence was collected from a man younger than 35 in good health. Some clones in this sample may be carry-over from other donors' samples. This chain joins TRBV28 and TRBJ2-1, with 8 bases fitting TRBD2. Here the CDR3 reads CASSFAGTRSGNEQFF. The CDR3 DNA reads TGTGCCAGCAGTTTTGCCGGGACTAGGAGTGGTAATGAGCAGTTCTTC.